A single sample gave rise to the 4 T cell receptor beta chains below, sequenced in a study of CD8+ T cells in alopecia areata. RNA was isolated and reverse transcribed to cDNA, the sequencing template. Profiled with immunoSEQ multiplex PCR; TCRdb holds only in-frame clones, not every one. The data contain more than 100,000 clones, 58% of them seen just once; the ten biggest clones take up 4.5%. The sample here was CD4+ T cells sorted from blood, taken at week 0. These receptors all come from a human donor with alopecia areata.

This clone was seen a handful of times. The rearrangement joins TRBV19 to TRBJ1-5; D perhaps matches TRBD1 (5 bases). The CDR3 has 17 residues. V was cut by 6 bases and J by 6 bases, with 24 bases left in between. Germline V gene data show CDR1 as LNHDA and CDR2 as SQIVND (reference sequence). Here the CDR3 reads CASSYPWEGALIQPQHF. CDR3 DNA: TGTGCCAGTAGCTACCCTTGGGAAGGGGCCCTCATTCAGCCCCAGCATTTT.

The CDR3: CASSLLGNRRFTGGGELFF. CDR3 coding DNA: TGTGCCAGCAGTTTATTGGGTAACCGTAGGTTCACAGGTGGCGGGGAGCTGTTTTTT. V and J are TRBV27 and TRBJ2-2, with D maybe TRBD1 (5 bases). CDR3 length: 19 residues. With 1 base removed from V and 7 bases from J, the gap between germline ends came to 25 bases. Germline CDR1 reads MNHEY; CDR2 reads SMNVEV (reference sequence).

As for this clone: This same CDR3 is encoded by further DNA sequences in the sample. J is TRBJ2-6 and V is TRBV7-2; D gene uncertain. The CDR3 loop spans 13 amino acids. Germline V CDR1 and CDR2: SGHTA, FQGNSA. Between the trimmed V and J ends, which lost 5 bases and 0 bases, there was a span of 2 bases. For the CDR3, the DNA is TGTGCCAGCAGCCGCTCTGGGGCCAACGTCCTGACTTTC. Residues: CASSRSGANVLTF.

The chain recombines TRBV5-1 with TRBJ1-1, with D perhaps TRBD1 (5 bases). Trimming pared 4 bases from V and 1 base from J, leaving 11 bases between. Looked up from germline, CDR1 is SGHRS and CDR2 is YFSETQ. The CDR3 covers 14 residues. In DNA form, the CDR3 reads TGCGCCAGCAGCCAAAAAGGGACGAACACTGAAGCTTTCTTT. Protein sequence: CASSQKGTNTEAFF.